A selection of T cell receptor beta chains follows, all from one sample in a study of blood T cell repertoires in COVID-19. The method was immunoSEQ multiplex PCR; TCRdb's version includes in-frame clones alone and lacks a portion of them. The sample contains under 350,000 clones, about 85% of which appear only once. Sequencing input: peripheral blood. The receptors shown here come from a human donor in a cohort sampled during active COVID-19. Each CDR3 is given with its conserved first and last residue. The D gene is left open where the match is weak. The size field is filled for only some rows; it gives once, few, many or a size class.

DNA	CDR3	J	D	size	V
TGCGCCAGCAGCTTAGCGGGAGAGACCGGGGAGCTGTTTTTT	CASSLAGETGELFF	TRBJ2-2	TRBD2	-	TRBV5-1
TGTGCCAGCATCGGGTCAGGGTCCGGGGAGCTGTTTTTT	CASIGSGSGELFF	TRBJ2-2	-	-	TRBV25-1
TGTGCCAGCAGTCCCCGGACAGGGGTGTTCTTC	CASSPRTGVFF	TRBJ2-1	TRBD1	-	TRBV28
TGTGCCAGCAGCCCGGACAGAGGAAGGTACAATGAGCAGTTCTTC	CASSPDRGRYNEQFF	TRBJ2-1	-	-	TRBV5-4
TGTGCCAGCAGTTACTCGGCAAATTATGGCTACACCTTC	CASSYSANYGYTF	TRBJ1-2	-	-	TRBV6-5
TGTGCCAGTAGTATAGATCGACAGTTGAATCAGCCCCAGCATTTT	CASSIDRQLNQPQHF	TRBJ1-5	-	-	TRBV19
TGTGCCAGCAGCTTAGTTACAGGGGGCGTGGGGGAGCTGTTTTTT	CASSLVTGGVGELFF	TRBJ2-2	TRBD1	-	TRBV11-2
TGTGTGATACGAGGGACAGGGCGGCACGAGCAGTACTTC	CVIRGTGRHEQYF	TRBJ2-7	TRBD1	-	TRBV5-3
TGTGCCAGCAGCCCCCGCCGGGAAGACTTAAGGACAGATACGCAGTATTTT	CASSPRREDLRTDTQYF	TRBJ2-3	-	-	TRBV4-2
TGTGCCAGCTCACCACCGGACAGACTGAACTATGGCTACACCTTC	CASSPPDRLNYGYTF	TRBJ1-2	-	-	TRBV18
TGTGCCAGCAGCCGTGGGACTAGCGGGAGTGAGACCCAGTACTTC	CASSRGTSGSETQYF	TRBJ2-5	TRBD2	-	TRBV5-4
TGTGCCAGCAGTTACGGGAACAATCAGCCCCAGCATTTT	CASSYGNNQPQHF	TRBJ1-5	-	-	TRBV5-5
TGTGCCAGCAGCGTAGCAGTAAACTATGGCTACACCTTC	CASSVAVNYGYTF	TRBJ1-2	-	-	TRBV9
TGTGCCAGCAGCCCCCTAGGGGATTACGAGCAGTACTTC	CASSPLGDYEQYF	TRBJ2-7	-	once	TRBV9
TGCAGTGCTAGTCCCAGGGTTTCCCGTTCACCCCTCCACTTT	CSASPRVSRSPLHF	TRBJ1-6	-	-	TRBV20-1
TGTGCCACCAGTGGAGCAGGGAATAGCAATCAGCCCCAGCATTTT	CATSGAGNSNQPQHF	TRBJ1-5	-	-	TRBV24-1
TGTGCCAGCAGCGTAGTATACCGGGAGGATACGCAGTATTTT	CASSVVYREDTQYF	TRBJ2-3	-	-	TRBV9
TGTGCCAGCAGTGCGGCCGGCGGAGCCTACAATGAGCAGTTCTTC	CASSAAGGAYNEQFF	TRBJ2-1	-	-	TRBV25-1
TGTGCCAGCAGCCCAGGGACTTCGGGAGCCGGGGAGCTGTTTTTT	CASSPGTSGAGELFF	TRBJ2-2	-	-	TRBV6-2/TRBV6-3
TGCGCCAGCAGCTTGGAGGGACAGGAGGGCAGTCAGCCCCAGCATTTT	CASSLEGQEGSQPQHF	TRBJ1-5	TRBD1	-	TRBV5-1
TGTGCCACTGGAGCGGGACGAATGGAGACCCAGTACTTC	CATGAGRMETQYF	TRBJ2-5	TRBD2	-	TRBV28
TGTGCCAGCTCACCGGGAGGGATTAACACTGAAGCTTTCTTT	CASSPGGINTEAFF	TRBJ1-1	-	-	TRBV18
TGTGCCAGCAGTTTTTTCCCTCCGGGAGTGGAAGAGACCCAGTACTTC	CASSFFPPGVEETQYF	TRBJ2-5	-	-	TRBV27
TGTGCCAGCAGTTACTTTCCAGATACGCAGTATTTT	CASSYFPDTQYF	TRBJ2-3	-	-	TRBV12-3/TRBV12-4
TGTGCCAGCAGTCCGGGGATTTACACTGAAGCTTTCTTT	CASSPGIYTEAFF	TRBJ1-1	-	-	TRBV6-2/TRBV6-3
TGCGCCAGCAGCTTGGAAGGCGGAGCGGACGAGCAGTACTTC	CASSLEGGADEQYF	TRBJ2-7	-	few	TRBV5-1
TGTGCCAGTAGCAAGAGGGCGGGAGGCCTCTACAATGAGCAGTTCTTC	CASSKRAGGLYNEQFF	TRBJ2-1	TRBD2	-	TRBV19
TGTGCCAGCTCAGGCCTCCCTTTCGAAAAACTGTTTTTT	CASSGLPFEKLFF	TRBJ1-4	-	-	TRBV18
TGTGCCAGCTCTTGGACAGGGGTGAAGGGCTACACCTTC	CASSWTGVKGYTF	TRBJ1-2	TRBD1	-	TRBV6-5
TGTGCCAGCAGCCCCACGGCTAGCGGGAGAAGAAAAGAGACCCAGTACTTC	CASSPTASGRRKETQYF	TRBJ2-5	TRBD2	-	TRBV7-8